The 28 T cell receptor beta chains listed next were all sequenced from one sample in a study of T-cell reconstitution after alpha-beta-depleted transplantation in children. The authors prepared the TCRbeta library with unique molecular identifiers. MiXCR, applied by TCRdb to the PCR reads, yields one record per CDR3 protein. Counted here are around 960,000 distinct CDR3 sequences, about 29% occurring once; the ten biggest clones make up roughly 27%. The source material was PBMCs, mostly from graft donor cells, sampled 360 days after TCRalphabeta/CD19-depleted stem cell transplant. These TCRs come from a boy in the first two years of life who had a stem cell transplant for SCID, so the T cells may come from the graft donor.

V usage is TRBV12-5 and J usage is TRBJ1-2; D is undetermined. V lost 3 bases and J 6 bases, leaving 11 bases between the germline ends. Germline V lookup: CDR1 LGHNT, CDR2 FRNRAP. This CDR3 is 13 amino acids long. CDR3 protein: CASGFNPRDGYTF. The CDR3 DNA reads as TGTGCTAGTGGTTTTAACCCTCGCGATGGCTACACCTTC. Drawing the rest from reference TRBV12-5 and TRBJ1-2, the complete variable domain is DARVTQTPRHKVTEMGQEVTMRCQPILGHNTVFWYRQTMMQGLELLAYFRNRAPLDDSGMPKDRFSAEMPDATLATLKIQPSEPRDSAVYFCASGFNPRDGYTFGSGTRLTVV.

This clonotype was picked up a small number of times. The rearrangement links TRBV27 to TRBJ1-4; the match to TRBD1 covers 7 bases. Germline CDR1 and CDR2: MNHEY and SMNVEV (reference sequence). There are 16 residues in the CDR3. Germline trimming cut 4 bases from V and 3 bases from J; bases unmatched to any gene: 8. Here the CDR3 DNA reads TGTGCCAGCAGTTGGGACAGTCTTAGGGCTAATGAAAAACTGTTTTTT. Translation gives CASSWDSLRANEKLFF.

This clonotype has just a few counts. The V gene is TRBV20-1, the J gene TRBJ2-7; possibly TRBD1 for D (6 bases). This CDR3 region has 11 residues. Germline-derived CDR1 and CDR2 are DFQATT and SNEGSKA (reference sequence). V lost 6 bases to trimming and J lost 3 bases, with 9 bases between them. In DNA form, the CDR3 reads TGCAGTGCCATGACAGGCTACGAGCAGTACTTC. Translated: CSAMTGYEQYF.

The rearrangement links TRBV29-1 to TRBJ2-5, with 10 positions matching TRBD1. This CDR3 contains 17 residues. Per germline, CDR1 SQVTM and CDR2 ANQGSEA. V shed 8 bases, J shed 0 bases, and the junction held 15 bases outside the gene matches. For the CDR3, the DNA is TGCAGCCCGACCGGGACAGGGGAAAGGGTTTACCAAGAGACCCAGTACTTC. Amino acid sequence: CSPTGTGERVYQETQYF.

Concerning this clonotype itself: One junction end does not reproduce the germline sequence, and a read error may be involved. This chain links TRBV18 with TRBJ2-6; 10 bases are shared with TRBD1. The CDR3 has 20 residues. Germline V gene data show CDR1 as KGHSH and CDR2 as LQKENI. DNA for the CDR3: TGTGCCAGCTCACCCGAGGGACAGGGGTCCCTCCTCTCTGGGCCCAACGTCCTGACTTTC. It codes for CASSPEGQGSLLSGPNVLTF.

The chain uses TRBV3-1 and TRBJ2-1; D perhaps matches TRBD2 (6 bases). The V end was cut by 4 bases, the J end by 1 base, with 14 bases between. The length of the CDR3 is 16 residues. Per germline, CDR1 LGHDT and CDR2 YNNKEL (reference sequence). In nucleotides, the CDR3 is TGTGCCAGCAGCCGAGGTACTAGCTGGTCCTACAATGAGCAGTTCTTC. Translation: CASSRGTSWSYNEQFF.

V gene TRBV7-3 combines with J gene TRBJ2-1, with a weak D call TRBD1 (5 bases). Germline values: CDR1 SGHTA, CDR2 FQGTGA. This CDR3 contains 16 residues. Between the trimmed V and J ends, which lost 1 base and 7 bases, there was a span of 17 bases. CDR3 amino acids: CASSLNVAGFTNEQFF. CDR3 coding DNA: TGTGCCAGCAGCTTAAACGTGGCAGGGTTCACGAATGAGCAGTTCTTC.

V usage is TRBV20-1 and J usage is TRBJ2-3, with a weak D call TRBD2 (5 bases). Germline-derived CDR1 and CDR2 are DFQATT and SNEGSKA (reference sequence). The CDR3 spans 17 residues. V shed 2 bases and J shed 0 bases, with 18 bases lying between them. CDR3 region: CSARPGPDYTSTDTQYF. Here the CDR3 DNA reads TGCAGTGCTAGACCCGGCCCCGACTATACTAGCACAGATACGCAGTATTTT.

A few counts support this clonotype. CDR3 in amino acids: CATSRSPNEKLFF. Written as DNA, the CDR3 is TGTGCCACCAGCAGGAGCCCTAATGAAAAACTGTTTTTT. The V and J genes are TRBV15 and TRBJ1-4; the D is unclear. CDR3 length: 13 residues. V lost 3 bases and J 3 bases, leaving 5 bases between the germline ends. The germline V gene encodes CDR1 LNHNV and CDR2 YYDKDF (reference sequence).

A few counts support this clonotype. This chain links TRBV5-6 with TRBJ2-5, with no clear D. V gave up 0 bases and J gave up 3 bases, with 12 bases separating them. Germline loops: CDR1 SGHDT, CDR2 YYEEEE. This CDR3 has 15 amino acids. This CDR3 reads CASSLVMAAEETQYF. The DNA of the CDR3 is TGTGCCAGCAGCTTGGTTATGGCTGCCGAAGAGACCCAGTACTTC.

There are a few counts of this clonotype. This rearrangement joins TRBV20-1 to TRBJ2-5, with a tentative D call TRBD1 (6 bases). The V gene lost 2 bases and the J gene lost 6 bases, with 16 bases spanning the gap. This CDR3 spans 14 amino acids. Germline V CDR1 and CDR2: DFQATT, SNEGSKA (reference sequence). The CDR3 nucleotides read TGCAGTGCTAGAACAACAGGGAGCATCAAGACCCAGTACTTC. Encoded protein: CSARTTGSIKTQYF.

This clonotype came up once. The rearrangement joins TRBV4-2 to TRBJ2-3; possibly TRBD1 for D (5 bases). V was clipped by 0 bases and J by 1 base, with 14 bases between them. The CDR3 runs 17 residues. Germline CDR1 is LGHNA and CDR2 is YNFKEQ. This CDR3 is CASSQDSQASGTDTQYF. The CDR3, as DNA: TGTGCCAGCAGCCAAGATTCACAGGCCAGTGGCACAGATACGCAGTATTTT.

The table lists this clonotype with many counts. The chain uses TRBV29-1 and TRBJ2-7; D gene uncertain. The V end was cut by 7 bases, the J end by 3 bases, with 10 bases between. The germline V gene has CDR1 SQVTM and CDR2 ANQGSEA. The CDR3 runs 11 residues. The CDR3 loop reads CSAEGSYEQYF. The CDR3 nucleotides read TGCAGCGCCGAAGGCAGCTACGAGCAGTACTTC.

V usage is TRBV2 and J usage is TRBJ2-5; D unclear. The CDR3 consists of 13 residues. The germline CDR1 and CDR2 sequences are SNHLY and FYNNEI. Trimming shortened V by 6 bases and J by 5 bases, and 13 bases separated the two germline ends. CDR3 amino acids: CASRGSRSETQYF. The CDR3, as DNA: TGTGCCAGCAGAGGGTCGCGATCCGAGACCCAGTACTTC.

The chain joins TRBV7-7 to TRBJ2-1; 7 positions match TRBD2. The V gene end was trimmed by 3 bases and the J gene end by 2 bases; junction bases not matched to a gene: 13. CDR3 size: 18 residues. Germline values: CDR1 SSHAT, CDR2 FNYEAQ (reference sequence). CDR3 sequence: CASSLVPPTSPTYNEQFF. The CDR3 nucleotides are TGTGCCAGCAGCTTGGTTCCGCCGACTAGCCCTACCTACAATGAGCAGTTCTTC.

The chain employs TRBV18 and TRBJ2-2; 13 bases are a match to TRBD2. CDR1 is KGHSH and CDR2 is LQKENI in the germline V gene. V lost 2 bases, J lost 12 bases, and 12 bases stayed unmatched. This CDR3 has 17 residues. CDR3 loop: CASSPKTRGTSGVKLFF. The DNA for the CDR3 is TGTGCCAGCTCACCAAAAACCCGCGGGACTAGCGGGGTGAAGCTGTTTTTT. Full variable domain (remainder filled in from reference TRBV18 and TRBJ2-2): NAGVMQNPRHLVRRRGQEARLRCSPMKGHSHVYWYRQLPEEGLKFMVYLQKENIIDESGMPKERFSAEFPKEGPSILRIQQVVRGDSAAYFCASSPKTRGTSGVKLFFGEGSRLTVL.

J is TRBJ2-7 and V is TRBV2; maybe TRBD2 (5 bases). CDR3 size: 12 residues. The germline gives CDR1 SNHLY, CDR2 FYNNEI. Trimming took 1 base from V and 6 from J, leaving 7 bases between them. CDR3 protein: CASSEEAGEQYF. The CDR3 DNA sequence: TGTGCCAGCAGTGAAGAGGCGGGCGAGCAGTACTTC.

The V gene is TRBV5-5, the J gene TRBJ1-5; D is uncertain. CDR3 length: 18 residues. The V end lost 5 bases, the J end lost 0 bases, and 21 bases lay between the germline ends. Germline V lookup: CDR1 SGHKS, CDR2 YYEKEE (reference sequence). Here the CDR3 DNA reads TGTGCCAGCAGTCGCGGGGAAGCGAACCGATATAGCAATCAGCCCCAGCATTTT. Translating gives CASSRGEANRYSNQPQHF.

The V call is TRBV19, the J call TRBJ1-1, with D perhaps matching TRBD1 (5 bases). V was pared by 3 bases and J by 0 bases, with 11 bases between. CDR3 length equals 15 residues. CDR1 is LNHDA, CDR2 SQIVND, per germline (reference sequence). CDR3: CASSMAGPMNTEAFF. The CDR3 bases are TGTGCCAGTAGTATGGCGGGGCCCATGAACACTGAAGCTTTCTTT. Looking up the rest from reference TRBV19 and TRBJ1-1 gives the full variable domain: DGGITQSPKYLFRKEGQNVTLSCEQNLNHDAMYWYRQDPGQGLRLIYYSQIVNDFQKGDIAEGYSVSREKKESFPLTVTSAQKNPTAFYLCASSMAGPMNTEAFFGQGTRLTVV.

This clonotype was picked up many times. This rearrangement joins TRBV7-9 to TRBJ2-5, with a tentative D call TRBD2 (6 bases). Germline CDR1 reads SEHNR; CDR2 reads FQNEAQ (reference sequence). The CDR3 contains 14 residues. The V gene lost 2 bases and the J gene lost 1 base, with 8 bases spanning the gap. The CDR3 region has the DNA TGTGCCAGCAGCTTAAGGGGACTCCAAGAGACCCAGTACTTC. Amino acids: CASSLRGLQETQYF.

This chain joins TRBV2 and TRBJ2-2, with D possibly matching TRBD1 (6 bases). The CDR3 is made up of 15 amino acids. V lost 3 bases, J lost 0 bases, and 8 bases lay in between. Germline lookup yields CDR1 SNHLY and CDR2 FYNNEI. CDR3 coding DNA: TGTGCCAGCAGTGAGGCAGGGGCGAACACCGGGGAGCTGTTTTTT. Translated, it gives CASSEAGANTGELFF.

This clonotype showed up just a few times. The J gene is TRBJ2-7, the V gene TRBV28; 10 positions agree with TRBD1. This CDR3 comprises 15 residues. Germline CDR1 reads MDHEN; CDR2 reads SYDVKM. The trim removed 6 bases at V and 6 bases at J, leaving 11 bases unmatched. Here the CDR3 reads CASSTYDRGRAEQYF. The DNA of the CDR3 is TGTGCCAGCAGCACCTATGACAGGGGGCGGGCCGAGCAGTACTTC. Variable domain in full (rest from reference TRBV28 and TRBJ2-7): DVKVTQSSRYLVKRTGEKVFLECVQDMDHENMFWYRQDPGLGLRLIYFSYDVKMKEKGDIPEGYSVSREKKERFSLILESASTNQTSMYLCASSTYDRGRAEQYFGPGTRLTVT.

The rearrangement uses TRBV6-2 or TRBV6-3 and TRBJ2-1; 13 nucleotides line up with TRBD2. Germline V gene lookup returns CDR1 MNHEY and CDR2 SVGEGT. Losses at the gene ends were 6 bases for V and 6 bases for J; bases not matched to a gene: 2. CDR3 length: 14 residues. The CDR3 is CASRTSGGFNEQFF. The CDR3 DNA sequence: TGTGCCAGCAGGACTAGCGGGGGGTTCAATGAGCAGTTCTTC.

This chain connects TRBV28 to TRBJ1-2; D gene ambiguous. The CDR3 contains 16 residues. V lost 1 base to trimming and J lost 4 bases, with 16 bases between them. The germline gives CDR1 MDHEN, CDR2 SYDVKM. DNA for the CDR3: TGTGCCAGCAGTTTATATGAGGGAGTCCTAATCTATGGCTACACCTTC. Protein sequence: CASSLYEGVLIYGYTF.

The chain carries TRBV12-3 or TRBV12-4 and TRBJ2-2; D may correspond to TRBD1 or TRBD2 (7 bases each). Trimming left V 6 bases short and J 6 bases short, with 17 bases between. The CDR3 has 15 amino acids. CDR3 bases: TGTGCCAGCAGCCTTCCGACAGGGAGGGCCGGGGAGCTGTTTTTT. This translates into CASSLPTGRAGELFF.

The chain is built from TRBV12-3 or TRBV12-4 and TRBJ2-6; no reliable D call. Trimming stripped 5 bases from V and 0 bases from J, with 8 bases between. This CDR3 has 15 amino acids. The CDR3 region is CASSRPRSGANVLTF. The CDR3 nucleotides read TGTGCCAGCAGTCGCCCTCGCTCTGGGGCCAACGTCCTGACTTTC.

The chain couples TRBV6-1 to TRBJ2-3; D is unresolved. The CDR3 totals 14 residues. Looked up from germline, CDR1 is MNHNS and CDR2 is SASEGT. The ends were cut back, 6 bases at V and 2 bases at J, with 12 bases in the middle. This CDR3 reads CASRRGPNTDTQYF. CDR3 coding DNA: TGTGCCAGCAGAAGAGGACCAAACACAGATACGCAGTATTTT.

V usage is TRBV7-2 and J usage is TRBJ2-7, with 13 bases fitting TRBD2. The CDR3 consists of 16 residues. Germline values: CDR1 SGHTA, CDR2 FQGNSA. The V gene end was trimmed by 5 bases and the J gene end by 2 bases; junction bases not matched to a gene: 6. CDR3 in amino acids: CASSQGGTSGAYEQYF. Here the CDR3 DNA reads TGTGCCAGCAGCCAAGGCGGGACTAGCGGGGCCTACGAGCAGTACTTC. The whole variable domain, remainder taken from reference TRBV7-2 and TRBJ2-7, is GAGVSQSPSNKVTEKGKDVELRCDPISGHTALYWYRQSLGQGLEFLIYFQGNSAPDKSGLPSDRFSAERTGGSVSTLTIQRTQQEDSAVYLCASSQGGTSGAYEQYFGPGTRLTVT.